This TCR beta chain was identified during a study of T cell changes during pregnancy in multiple sclerosis. With 4 bases clipped from V and 7 bases from J, the junction kept 7 bases outside the gene matches. The CDR3 totals 15 residues. CDR1 SEHNR and CDR2 FQNEAQ come from the germline V gene (reference sequence). Profiled with immunoSEQ multiplex PCR; TCRdb holds only in-frame clones, not every one. The data hold some 60,000 clones, with about nine tenths observed a single time. The chain couples TRBV7-9 to TRBJ1-6; 7 nucleotides line up with TRBD1. The sample consisted of peripheral blood, taken in the second trimester of pregnancy. The source is a female donor with multiple sclerosis, enrolled in a pregnancy study. Written as DNA, the CDR3 is TGTGCCAGCAGCTCACACCGGGACAGAAATTCACCCCTCCACTTT. This translates into CASSSHRDRNSPLHF. The full variable domain, with the rest looked up from reference TRBV7-9 and TRBJ1-6, is DTGVSQNPRHKITKRGQNVTFRCDPISEHNRLYWYRQTLGQGPEFLTYFQNEAQLEKSRLLSDRFSAERPKGSFSTLEIQRTEQGDSAMYLCASSSHRDRNSPLHFGNGTRLTVT.